This entry lists 30 T cell receptor beta chains sequenced from one sample in a study of CD4+ T cells in melanoma. Method: immunoSEQ multiplex PCR; TCRdb's copy keeps in-frame clones and lacks some. The table records approximately 12,000 clones, just over 65% of them present only once. The sample consisted of cells from a culture (not recorded whether cultured in vitro). All receptors derive from a human donor with melanoma.

This clone was recorded only once. The chain is built from TRBV4-1 and TRBJ1-6; D unclear. This CDR3 is 18 amino acids long. The V end lost 3 bases, the J end lost 9 bases, and 24 bases lay between the germline ends. From germline, CDR1 is MGHRA and CDR2 YSYEKL. DNA of the CDR3: TGCGCCAGCAGCCACGCCTATAATAGCGGCGGGTCAGGTTCACCCCTCCACTTT. Protein: CASSHAYNSGGSGSPLHF.

The chain uses TRBV28 and TRBJ1-2; no clear D gene. The CDR3 loop spans 12 amino acids. Germline lookup yields CDR1 MDHEN and CDR2 SYDVKM. The V end was cut by 2 bases, the J end by 5 bases, with 6 bases between. CDR3 sequence reads: CASSLEGYGYTF. CDR3 bases: TGTGCCAGCAGTTTAGAGGGATATGGCTACACCTTC.

This clone was detected a few times. V and J are TRBV29-1 and TRBJ2-3; D not resolved. Per germline, CDR1 SQVTM and CDR2 ANQGSEA. This CDR3 region has 14 residues. The V end was cut by 8 bases, the J end by 7 bases, with 22 bases between. CDR3 region: CSTRESAASNTQYF. The CDR3 nucleotides are TGCAGCACTCGAGAGAGTGCAGCTTCTAATACGCAGTATTTT.

This clone has just one count. V and J are TRBV6-1 and TRBJ1-2; TRBD1 matches at 8 bases. Trimming cost V 1 base and J 7 bases; bases outside gene matches: 8. The CDR3 extends over 15 amino acids. Per germline, CDR1 MNHNS and CDR2 SASEGT. This CDR3 is CASSEVSAGGVGYTF. CDR3 DNA: TGTGCCAGCAGTGAAGTCTCCGCAGGGGGCGTTGGCTACACCTTC.

The J gene is TRBJ1-1, the V gene TRBV7-9; D remains unclear. The germline V gene has CDR1 SEHNR and CDR2 FQNEAQ (reference sequence). The V gene lost 3 bases and the J gene lost 8 bases, with 10 bases spanning the gap. The CDR3 covers 12 residues. CDR3 amino acids: CASSFEYAEAFF. DNA for the CDR3: TGTGCCAGCAGCTTCGAGTACGCCGAAGCTTTCTTT.

This clone was detected only a few times. This chain links TRBV6-6 with TRBJ1-1, with TRBD1 as a possible D gene (6 bases). Trimming shortened V by 8 bases and J by 3 bases, and 10 bases separated the two germline ends. The germline V gene has CDR1 MNHNY and CDR2 SVGAGI (reference sequence). The CDR3 is 12 residues long. The CDR3 DNA is TGTGCCAGCCGCCGGACAGACACTGAAGCTTTCTTT. Translating gives CASRRTDTEAFF.

This chain links TRBV30 with TRBJ1-2; D is possibly TRBD1 (6 bases). The germline CDR1 and CDR2 sequences are GTSNPN and SVGIG (reference sequence). The CDR3 loop spans 13 amino acids. Trimming stripped 0 bases from V and 8 bases from J, with 13 bases between. CDR3 amino acids: CAWSVGRGPGYTF. DNA of the CDR3: TGTGCCTGGAGTGTAGGGCGGGGGCCCGGCTACACCTTC.

This rearrangement joins TRBV11-2 to TRBJ2-1, with 11 bases that match TRBD2. CDR1 SGHAT and CDR2 FQNNGV come from the germline V gene. The CDR3 runs 15 residues. V shed 5 bases, J shed 8 bases, and the junction held 8 bases outside the gene matches. The chain's CDR3 is CASSPRLAGRDEQFF. For the CDR3, the DNA is TGTGCCAGCAGCCCTAGACTAGCGGGGAGGGATGAGCAGTTCTTC.

The J gene is TRBJ1-4, the V gene TRBV5-1; tentative D call: TRBD1 (5 bases). V shed 0 bases and J shed 7 bases, with 13 bases lying between them. CDR3 length: 15 amino acids. Germline CDR1 reads SGHRS; CDR2 reads YFSETQ. CDR3 in DNA: TGCGCCAGCAGCTTGGGGGCAGGGCGGGCTGAAAAACTGTTTTTT. Its protein is CASSLGAGRAEKLFF.

The chain employs TRBV7-8 and TRBJ1-6; 7 bases match TRBD1. The CDR3 extends over 14 amino acids. Germline CDR1 reads SGHVS; CDR2 reads FQNEAQ. J was trimmed by 8 bases and V by 1 base; bases with no gene match: 2. CDR3 amino acids: CASSLDRGYSPLHF. In DNA form, the CDR3 reads TGTGCCAGCAGCTTAGACAGGGGTTATTCACCCCTCCACTTT.

The V gene is TRBV19, the J gene TRBJ1-4; D perhaps matches TRBD1 (6 bases). CDR1 and CDR2 from the germline V gene are LNHDA and SQIVND (reference sequence). This CDR3 has 15 residues. The V and J ends lost 5 bases and 3 bases respectively, with 13 bases between them. The CDR3, as DNA: TGTGCCAGTAGTGACGGGACACCCGCTAATGAAAAACTGTTTTTT. The encoded protein is CASSDGTPANEKLFF.

V usage is TRBV7-9 and J usage is TRBJ2-7, with D uncertain. Trimming pared 5 bases from V and 5 bases from J, leaving 10 bases between. Germline loops: CDR1 SEHNR, CDR2 FQNEAQ (reference sequence). This CDR3 contains 12 residues. CDR3 sequence reads: CASSPNKDEQYF. DNA of the CDR3: TGTGCCAGCAGCCCCAACAAAGACGAGCAGTACTTC.

This clone was counted only a few times. The genes are TRBV4-1 and TRBJ1-2, with D hard to call. Germline lookup yields CDR1 MGHRA and CDR2 YSYEKL. This CDR3 contains 12 residues. V gave up 0 bases and J gave up 8 bases, with 7 bases separating them. In DNA, the CDR3 is TGCGCCAGCAGCCAAGAGACGAGGGGCTACACCTTC. Encoded protein: CASSQETRGYTF.

The chain links TRBV2 to TRBJ2-3; 9 nucleotides line up with TRBD2. The germline CDR1 and CDR2 sequences are SNHLY and FYNNEI. CDR3 length: 15 residues. Trimming at V came to 4 bases and at J to 2 bases, leaving 4 bases not matched to a gene. CDR3 nucleotide sequence: TGTGCCAGCAGTGGGACTAGCGTTGCCACAGATACGCAGTATTTT. It specifies CASSGTSVATDTQYF.

V gene TRBV14 combines with J gene TRBJ1-2; D gene ambiguous. CDR1 and CDR2 from the germline V gene are SGHDN and FVKESK. The V end lost 4 bases, the J end lost 6 bases, and 12 bases lay between the germline ends. This CDR3 comprises 13 residues. CDR3 bases: TGTGCCAGCAGCCTAGTCCAGACGGATGGCTACACCTTC. This encodes CASSLVQTDGYTF.

The V gene is TRBV6-1, the J gene TRBJ1-4, with unresolved D. The germline V and J ends were trimmed by 6 bases and 3 bases, with 11 bases remaining between them. Germline CDR1 reads MNHNS; CDR2 reads SASEGT. The CDR3 has 14 amino acids. In nucleotides, the CDR3 is TGTGCCAGCAGGATTTCCCTTGCTAATGAAAAACTGTTTTTT. The encoded protein is CASRISLANEKLFF.

This clone has a handful of counts. This rearrangement joins TRBV27 to TRBJ2-1, with TRBD2 as a possible D gene (7 bases). Germline V gene lookup returns CDR1 MNHEY and CDR2 SMNVEV (reference sequence). This CDR3 has 14 residues. The V gene lost 6 bases and the J gene lost 4 bases, with 13 bases spanning the gap. The CDR3, as DNA: TGTGCCAGCAGGGAGGCGGGGGCGTACAATGAGCAGTTCTTC. Residues: CASREAGAYNEQFF.

V gene TRBV20-1 combines with J gene TRBJ2-5; D not certain. V dropped 8 bases and J dropped 4 bases, with 11 bases sitting between them. There are 11 residues in the CDR3. The germline V gene has CDR1 DFQATT and CDR2 SNEGSKA (reference sequence). In DNA, the CDR3 is TGCAGTTTAGGAACGGCAGAGACCCAGTACTTC. Translating it yields CSLGTAETQYF.

This clone was detected only a few times. The genes are TRBV18 and TRBJ1-6, with a tentative D call TRBD1 (6 bases). Deletions cut 5 bases from V and 4 bases from J, with 9 bases between. Germline V gives CDR1 KGHSH, CDR2 LQKENI. The CDR3 consists of 14 residues. CDR3: CASSADRYNSPLHF. In DNA form, the CDR3 reads TGTGCCAGCTCAGCAGACAGGTATAATTCACCCCTCCACTTT. Combining the CDR3 with reference TRBV18 and TRBJ1-6 gives the whole variable domain NAGVMQNPRHLVRRRGQEARLRCSPMKGHSHVYWYRQLPEEGLKFMVYLQKENIIDESGMPKERFSAEFPKEGPSILRIQQVVRGDSAAYFCASSADRYNSPLHFGNGTRLTVT.

The chain uses TRBV11-2 and TRBJ1-5; D is perhaps TRBD1 (5 bases). Germline CDR1 SGHAT, CDR2 FQNNGV. V dropped 4 bases and J dropped 4 bases, with 8 bases sitting between them. The CDR3 totals 13 residues. The CDR3 loop is CASSWGRNQPQHF. The CDR3, as DNA: TGTGCCAGCAGCTGGGGCAGGAATCAGCCCCAGCATTTT.

This sequence joins TRBV5-1 and TRBJ1-3; a weak D match, TRBD1 (5 bases). CDR3 length equals 14 residues. With 2 bases removed from V and 4 bases from J, the gap between germline ends came to 10 bases. Germline-derived CDR1 and CDR2 are SGHRS and YFSETQ. The CDR3: CASSFVGRGNTIYF. CDR3 DNA: TGCGCCAGCAGCTTCGTGGGGCGCGGAAACACCATATATTTT.

CDR3 bases: TGTGCCAGCAAAACCGGGACAGGAAATGAAAAACTGTTTTTT. Residues: CASKTGTGNEKLFF. The rearrangement links TRBV2 to TRBJ1-4, with TRBD1 matching over 8 bases. J was trimmed by 5 bases and V by 7 bases; bases with no gene match: 6. CDR1 is SNHLY, CDR2 FYNNEI, per germline. CDR3 length equals 14 residues.

This clone has just one count. The rearrangement links TRBV6-6 to TRBJ1-6; no clear D gene. The V end lost 6 bases, the J end lost 0 bases, and 9 bases lay between the germline ends. Germline CDR1 and CDR2: MNHNY and SVGAGI (reference sequence). There are 15 residues in the CDR3. The DNA for the CDR3 is TGTGCCAGCAGGGACGGGAGCTCCTATAATTCACCCCTCCACTTT. This encodes CASRDGSSYNSPLHF.

This clone has only one observation. The rearrangement joins TRBV6-1 to TRBJ2-4; D remains ambiguous. The germline gives CDR1 MNHNS, CDR2 SASEGT. The V and J ends lost 6 bases and 0 bases respectively, with 12 bases between them. The CDR3 is made up of 15 amino acids. CDR3 sequence reads: CASSPDGLAKNIQYF. CDR3 in DNA: TGTGCCAGCAGCCCGGACGGGCTAGCCAAAAACATTCAGTACTTC.

This clone was found a few times. This chain joins TRBV4-1 and TRBJ1-1; tentatively, D is TRBD1 (5 bases). CDR3 size: 14 residues. Trimming cost V 0 bases and J 4 bases, with 9 bases left between them. Germline assignment: CDR1 MGHRA and CDR2 YSYEKL. The CDR3 region is CASSQDWGLTEAFF. The CDR3 DNA sequence: TGCGCCAGCAGCCAAGATTGGGGACTCACTGAAGCTTTCTTT.

The genes are TRBV2 and TRBJ2-1, with TRBD2 as a possible D gene (5 bases). V was shortened by 9 bases and J by 0 bases, with 12 bases between the two germline ends. Germline values: CDR1 SNHLY, CDR2 FYNNEI. This CDR3 spans 14 amino acids. CDR3 sequence (DNA): TGTGCCAGTGTCCGCGGGCTCTCCTACAATGAGCAGTTCTTC. This translates into CASVRGLSYNEQFF.

This clone has a handful of counts. V is TRBV30 and J is TRBJ2-1; 13 bases are shared with TRBD2. The CDR3 has 15 residues. The V gene end was trimmed by 2 bases and the J gene end by 8 bases; junction bases not matched to a gene: 6. Germline CDR1 reads GTSNPN; CDR2 reads SVGIG (reference sequence). The CDR3 sequence is CAWSTGLAGIDEQFF. Written as DNA, the CDR3 is TGTGCCTGGAGTACGGGACTAGCGGGGATTGATGAGCAGTTCTTC.

This clone was found a few times. The rearrangement links TRBV5-4 to TRBJ1-1; a possible D gene is TRBD1 (6 bases). V dropped 2 bases and J dropped 1 base, with 9 bases sitting between them. The CDR3 is 14 residues long. Germline assignment: CDR1 SGHNT and CDR2 YYREEE (reference sequence). CDR3 in amino acids: CASSLQGGNTEAFF. DNA for the CDR3: TGTGCCAGCAGCTTACAGGGTGGGAACACTGAAGCTTTCTTT.

The chain employs TRBV7-9 and TRBJ2-7; possibly TRBD1 for D (6 bases). Germline V lookup: CDR1 SEHNR, CDR2 FQNEAQ (reference sequence). The length of the CDR3 is 15 residues. Trimming removed 1 base at V and 5 bases at J, with 15 bases between. In DNA form, the CDR3 reads TGTGCCAGCAGCTTAGGCACAGGGCTTAGCCACGAGCAGTACTTC. It codes for CASSLGTGLSHEQYF.

V usage is TRBV5-1 and J usage is TRBJ2-7, with TRBD1 identical over 9 bases. The CDR3 is made up of 15 amino acids. CDR1 and CDR2 from the germline V gene are SGHRS and YFSETQ. Unmatched junction bases numbered 5, after V lost 2 bases and J lost 2 bases. CDR3 sequence (DNA): TGCGCCAGCAGCTTATCCGGGACAGGGACCTACGAGCAGTACTTC. As protein: CASSLSGTGTYEQYF.